Listed below are T cell receptor beta chains from one sample, sequenced in a study of cytomegalovirus exposure and HLA in healthy donors. The data were produced by immunoSEQ multiplex PCR, yet TCRdb's version contains in-frame clones alone and is incomplete. The table has fewer than 250,000 clones, about 75% seen once. Source material: PBMCs. These receptors were collected from a woman in her thirties in good health and CMV-seronegative. CDR3s include the opening cysteine and the closing phenylalanine or tryptophan. The D gene is left open where the match is weak. Clone sizes are given selectively: once, few, many, or a class where the clone is expanded.

.	.	TRBV18	TRBJ2-2	TGTGCCAGCTCTATCAGGGACACCGGGGAGCTGTTTTTT	CASSIRDTGELFF
.	.	TRBV6-5	TRBJ2-7	TGTGCCAGCAGTCTAGGACTCCAGGCCTACGAGCAGTACTTC	CASSLGLQAYEQYF
.	.	TRBV28	TRBJ2-7	TGTGCCAGCAGCCCACTCCGGGAAGACGCCTACGAGCAGTACTTC	CASSPLREDAYEQYF
.	.	TRBV4-1	TRBJ2-3	TGCGCCAGCAGCCAAACCAATACAGGATTCACAGATACGCAGTATTTT	CASSQTNTGFTDTQYF
.	.	TRBV15	TRBJ2-1	TGTGCCACCAGCAGAGATCTGGACTCCCGATACAATGAGCAGTTCTTC	CATSRDLDSRYNEQFF
TRBD1	few	TRBV23-1	TRBJ1-2	TGCGCCAGCAGTCAATCCAGGGGGCAGGGGGCGAATGGCTACACCTTC	CASSQSRGQGANGYTF
TRBD2	.	TRBV19	TRBJ2-1	TGTGCCAGTAAGCCTAGCGGGGGCTACAATGAGCAGTTCTTC	CASKPSGGYNEQFF
.	.	TRBV6-1	TRBJ2-7	TGTGCCAGCAGTTACTCGCCGCAGTACTTC	CASSYSPQYF
.	few	TRBV10-3	TRBJ2-5	TGTGCCATCGGTCAGCGGGAGACCCAGTACTTC	CAIGQRETQYF
TRBD2	few	TRBV30	TRBJ2-1	TGTGCCTGGAGTCTCTTAGCGGGGGGGAATGAGCAGTTCTTC	CAWSLLAGGNEQFF
TRBD1	.	TRBV7-9	TRBJ2-7	TGTTCCAGCAGCTGGCAGGGGGACCCTTACTACGAGCAGTACTTC	CSSSWQGDPYYEQYF
TRBD1	few	TRBV4-1	TRBJ1-1	TGCGCCAGCAGCCAGACCGGGACAGGGCACACTGAAGCTTTCTTT	CASSQTGTGHTEAFF
TRBD2	.	TRBV2	TRBJ2-3	TGTGCCAGCGGACTAGCGACAGATACGCAGTATTTT	CASGLATDTQYF
.	.	TRBV7-9	TRBJ1-1	TGTGCCAGCAGCTTACAGCGAACCCGCGGTACTGAAGCTTTCTTT	CASSLQRTRGTEAFF
.	.	TRBV9	TRBJ2-3	TGTGCCAGCAGCGTAGGTGTCTTCTCTTTCACAGATACGCAGTATTTT	CASSVGVFSFTDTQYF
TRBD1	once	TRBV27	TRBJ2-7	TGTGCCAGCAGTTCGACAGGGGGCGAGCAGTACTTC	CASSSTGGEQYF
.	.	TRBV27	TRBJ2-7	TGTGCCAGCAGTGGGCAGGCCACTAGCTACGAGCAGTACTTC	CASSGQATSYEQYF
.	once	TRBV10-1	TRBJ2-5	TGCGCCAGCAGTGAGTCACAGGGTCAAGCGGAGACCCAGTACTTC	CASSESQGQAETQYF
.	.	TRBV2	TRBJ2-3	TGTGCCAGCAGACTAACGGGACTCTTGAGCACAGATACGCAGTATTTT	CASRLTGLLSTDTQYF
.	.	TRBV7-3	TRBJ2-1	TGTGCCAGCAGCTTCGACGGAGATGAGCAGTTCTTC	CASSFDGDEQFF
TRBD2	.	TRBV7-6	TRBJ2-7	TGTGCCAGCAGTCAACCAATAGCGGGAGAAGGGTACGAGCAGTACTTC	CASSQPIAGEGYEQYF
TRBD1	.	TRBV7-2	TRBJ2-1	TGTGCCAGCAGCTCCTTCCAGGGGGTTAGGGTGGAGCAGTTCTTC	CASSSFQGVRVEQFF
.	.	TRBV5-1	TRBJ1-1	TGCGCCAGCAGCTTTGTGGAGGGTTTTAGTACTGAAGCTTTCTTT	CASSFVEGFSTEAFF
.	.	TRBV6-5	TRBJ1-2	TGTGCCAGCAGTTACTCGTTCGGGGATCACTATGGCTACACCTTC	CASSYSFGDHYGYTF
.	.	TRBV6-5	TRBJ1-1	TGTGCCAGCAGTCTCCAGGGGCTACCCGAAGCTTTCTTT	CASSLQGLPEAFF
TRBD2	once	TRBV5-6	TRBJ2-1	TGTGCCAGCACTTTGCTGGGACTAGCGGGGGGGCAGTCCTACAATGAGCAGTTCTTC	CASTLLGLAGGQSYNEQFF
TRBD1	once	TRBV11-1	TRBJ2-7	TGTGCCAGCAGCCCCTCCTCGACAGGGGGCCTCCCCTACGAGCAGTACTTC	CASSPSSTGGLPYEQYF
.	few	TRBV5-1	TRBJ1-2	TGCGCCAGCAGCTTGAATCTGCCAGGGGTTGCTGAGGGCTACACCTTC	CASSLNLPGVAEGYTF